This T cell receptor beta chain was retrieved from a study of blood T cell repertoires in COVID-19. The germline CDR1 and CDR2 sequences are SGHDT and YYEEEE. J was trimmed by 6 bases and V by 1 base; bases with no gene match: 9. CDR3 length: 15 amino acids. TCRdb's copy holds only in-frame clones and misses some; the assay was immunoSEQ multiplex PCR. The sample contains around 67,000 clones, over 65% of which appear only once. This sequence joins TRBV5-6 and TRBJ2-7, with 8 positions matching TRBD1. The sequencing sample was made of peripheral blood. This sequence originates from a woman in her seventies with acute or convalescent COVID-19. CDR3 bases: TGTGCCAGCAGCTTGTGGGACAGGTTCAATGTCGAGCAGTACTTC. This translates into CASSLWDRFNVEQYF.